The sequence of this TCR beta chain was determined in a study of regulatory T cells in long-lasting Graves disease. This clonotype was counted at least ten times. In building TCR beta libraries, iRepertoire HTBI primers were used together with Arm-PCR of CDR3 regions. In TCRdb, the multiplex PCR reads were re-called with MiXCR into one record per CDR3 protein. The sample records approximately 210,000 distinct CDR3 sequences, 15% to 20% being singletons. Sample time point: newly diagnosed GD, antithyroid drugs for less than 3 months. With RNA extracted from PBMCs as input, the TCR library was made. Under American Thyroid Association guidelines, Graves' disease was diagnosed. The germline CDR1 and CDR2 sequences are MDHEN and SYDVKM. The CDR3 runs to 12 residues. J was trimmed by 7 bases and V by 8 bases; bases with no gene match: 4.

The TCR comes from a female donor with Graves disease. Here the sequenced sample was peripheral blood mononuclear cells (PBMCs), taken at new diagnosis, from a patient treated with antithyroid drugs. V gene TRBV28 combines with J gene TRBJ1-4; 7 bases line up with TRBD1. The CDR3 DNA is TGTGCCAGCGGGAACAGGGGTGAAAAACTGTTTTTT. Its protein is CASGNRGEKLFF.